This T cell receptor (beta chain) stems from a study of control samples from healthy donors and cancer patients. Sequenced by immunoSEQ multiplex PCR; TCRdb stores in-frame clones only, minus some. The repertoire holds about 160,000 clones, with roughly 95% as singletons. Germline assignment: CDR1 SGHNT and CDR2 YYREEE (reference sequence). Deletions cut 4 bases from V and 4 bases from J, with 16 bases between. The CDR3 has 15 residues. This rearrangement joins TRBV5-4 to TRBJ2-3; maybe TRBD1 (5 bases). Sequencing was done on a sample of blood. This TCR derives from a woman between 25 and 40 years old in good health. CDR3 residues: CASSKAGIRADTQYF. The CDR3 DNA sequence: TGTGCCAGCAGCAAAGCAGGGATTCGAGCAGATACGCAGTATTTT. The variable domain in full, with the rest retrieved from reference TRBV5-4 and TRBJ2-3, is ETGVTQSPTHLIKTRGQQVTLRCSSQSGHNTVSWYQQALGQGPQFIFQYYREEENGRGNFPPRFSGLQFPNYSSELNVNALELDDSALYLCASSKAGIRADTQYFGPGTRLTVL.